Listed here are 14 T cell receptor beta chains from one sample, sequenced in a study of OX40 agonist ivuxolimab in advanced cancers. Libraries were prepared by immunoSEQ multiplex PCR; TCRdb keeps only in-frame clonotypes and omits some of them. The table includes some 74,000 clones, more than 90% detected once. The sample in question was CD4+ or CD8+ T cells sorted from blood, obtained in a trial of the OX40 agonist ivuxolimab. All receptors derive from an adult with an advanced solid tumor such as melanoma, head and neck, liver or kidney cancer.

For this clone: Other DNA sequences in the sample encode the same CDR3. The chain uses TRBV6-1 and TRBJ2-5; TRBD1 matches at 7 bases. V gave up 4 bases and J gave up 5 bases; unmatched junction bases: 4. Looked up from germline, CDR1 is MNHNS and CDR2 is SASEGT. This CDR3 has 13 residues. The CDR3 nucleotides read TGTGCCAGCAGTGTTACAGGGGCGGAGACCCAGTACTTC. Residues: CASSVTGAETQYF.

The chain joins TRBV6-1 to TRBJ2-3; 8 bases map to TRBD2. Germline V gene data show CDR1 as MNHNS and CDR2 as SASEGT. CDR3 size: 15 residues. V shed 3 bases, J shed 6 bases, and the junction held 8 bases outside the gene matches. CDR3 nucleotides: TGTGCCAGCAGTGATTCCAGCGGGAGCAGGGATACGCAGTATTTT. Protein product: CASSDSSGSRDTQYF.

The J gene is TRBJ2-4, the V gene TRBV5-1, with D tentatively TRBD1 or TRBD2 (5 bases each). The V gene lost 0 bases and the J gene lost 4 bases, with 11 bases spanning the gap. This CDR3 has 15 residues. CDR1 is SGHRS and CDR2 is YFSETQ in the germline V gene. The DNA of the CDR3 is TGCGCCAGCAGCTTGGGTGGGGGAGATAAAAACATTCAGTACTTC. This gives the protein CASSLGGGDKNIQYF.

The chain uses TRBV2 and TRBJ2-5; maybe TRBD1 (5 bases). The V gene's germline CDR1 is SNHLY and CDR2 FYNNEI. The CDR3 length is 14 residues. V lost 5 bases to trimming and J lost 1 base, with 11 bases between them. In nucleotides, the CDR3 is TGTGCCAGCAGTCTTCTAGGGGTCCAAGAGACCCAGTACTTC. The encoded protein is CASSLLGVQETQYF.

The chain joins TRBV27 to TRBJ1-1; tentatively, D is TRBD1 (6 bases). Germline CDR1 and CDR2: MNHEY and SMNVEV (reference sequence). The ends were cut back, 1 base at V and 5 bases at J, with 23 bases in the middle. This CDR3 region has 18 residues. The CDR3 here is CASSLWSAGGPRGTEAFF. The CDR3 DNA sequence: TGTGCCAGCAGTTTATGGAGTGCGGGGGGCCCCCGGGGGACTGAAGCTTTCTTT.

This CDR3 is CASSDPRDSYYEQYF. Written as DNA, the CDR3 is TGCGCCAGCAGTGACCCCCGGGACAGTTACTACGAGCAGTACTTC. This chain uses TRBV10-1 with TRBJ2-7; 7 bases map to TRBD1. CDR3 length equals 15 residues. With V trimmed by 3 bases and J by 3 bases, 8 bases remained unmatched. The V gene's germline CDR1 is WNHNN and CDR2 SYGVQD (reference sequence).

V is TRBV7-3 and J is TRBJ2-7; D call uncertain. The CDR3 is made up of 16 amino acids. Germline CDR1 is SGHTA and CDR2 is FQGTGA. V was pared by 5 bases and J by 5 bases, with 22 bases between. This CDR3 reads CASSLRLDIAPHEQYF. The DNA of the CDR3 is TGTGCCAGCAGCCTCCGGCTAGATATAGCCCCCCACGAGCAGTACTTC.

About this clone itself: The same CDR3 is also encoded by other DNA sequences in this sample. This rearrangement joins TRBV18 to TRBJ1-4; D is ambiguous. Trimming cost V 3 bases and J 2 bases, with 7 bases left between them. The CDR3 extends over 14 amino acids. CDR1 is KGHSH, CDR2 LQKENI, per germline. The CDR3 DNA sequence: TGTGCCAGCTCACCCGGAGCCACTAATGAAAAACTGTTTTTT. Amino acid sequence: CASSPGATNEKLFF. The whole variable domain, remainder taken from reference TRBV18 and TRBJ1-4, is NAGVMQNPRHLVRRRGQEARLRCSPMKGHSHVYWYRQLPEEGLKFMVYLQKENIIDESGMPKERFSAEFPKEGPSILRIQQVVRGDSAAYFCASSPGATNEKLFFGSGTQLSVL.

This sequence joins TRBV9 and TRBJ1-2; 7 bases are shared with TRBD1. Germline values: CDR1 SGDLS, CDR2 YYNGEE. V lost 0 bases and J lost 5; bases outside the gene matches: 4. This CDR3 spans 14 amino acids. The CDR3 bases are TGTGCCAGCAGCGTAGATGCAGGGGGGTATGGCTACACCTTC. Translating gives CASSVDAGGYGYTF. The full variable domain, completed using reference TRBV9 and TRBJ1-2, is DSGVTQTPKHLITATGQRVTLRCSPRSGDLSVYWYQQSLDQGLQFLIQYYNGEERAKGNILERFSAQQFPDLHSELNLSSLELGDSALYFCASSVDAGGYGYTFGSGTRLTVV.

This chain uses TRBV5-4 with TRBJ2-2, with 10 bases identical to TRBD2. The trim removed 7 bases at V and 5 bases at J, leaving 5 bases unmatched. CDR1 is SGHNT and CDR2 is YYREEE in the germline V gene (reference sequence). CDR3 length: 14 residues. Here the CDR3 DNA reads TGTGCCAGCCATCCACTAGCGGGAACCGGGGAGCTGTTTTTT. Amino acid sequence: CASHPLAGTGELFF.

The chain recombines TRBV11-3 with TRBJ2-3; maybe TRBD1 (6 bases). V lost 5 bases and J 0 bases, leaving 12 bases between the germline ends. The CDR3 length is 15 residues. The V gene's germline CDR1 is SGHNT and CDR2 YENEEA. CDR3 DNA sequence: TGTGCCAGCAGCCCCGGACAGTTTAGCACAGATACGCAGTATTTT. Translation gives CASSPGQFSTDTQYF.

This chain's CDR3 is CASSIVGSGNRDTQYF. In DNA, the CDR3 is TGTGCCAGCAGCATAGTTGGTAGCGGGAATCGAGATACGCAGTATTTT. The V gene is TRBV9, the J gene TRBJ2-3, with 8 nucleotides matching TRBD2. Trimming cost V 4 bases and J 5 bases; bases outside gene matches: 12. This CDR3 has 16 amino acids. Germline CDR1 and CDR2: SGDLS and YYNGEE.

V and J are TRBV5-4 and TRBJ2-7, with 9 bases fitting TRBD2. The CDR3 is 15 residues long. Germline CDR1 and CDR2: SGHNT and YYREEE (reference sequence). The CDR3 region has the DNA TGTGCTACGAGTCCTCTAGCGGGGTCCTCCTACGAGCAGTACTTC. Encoded protein: CATSPLAGSSYEQYF.

V and J are TRBV11-2 and TRBJ2-5; D remains unclear. Germline V gene sequence: CDR1 SGHAT, CDR2 FQNNGV. The CDR3 is 13 amino acids. Trimming pared 5 bases from V and 4 bases from J, leaving 11 bases between. CDR3 region: CASSTSPTETQYF. The CDR3 bases are TGTGCCAGCAGCACCTCCCCGACAGAGACCCAGTACTTC.